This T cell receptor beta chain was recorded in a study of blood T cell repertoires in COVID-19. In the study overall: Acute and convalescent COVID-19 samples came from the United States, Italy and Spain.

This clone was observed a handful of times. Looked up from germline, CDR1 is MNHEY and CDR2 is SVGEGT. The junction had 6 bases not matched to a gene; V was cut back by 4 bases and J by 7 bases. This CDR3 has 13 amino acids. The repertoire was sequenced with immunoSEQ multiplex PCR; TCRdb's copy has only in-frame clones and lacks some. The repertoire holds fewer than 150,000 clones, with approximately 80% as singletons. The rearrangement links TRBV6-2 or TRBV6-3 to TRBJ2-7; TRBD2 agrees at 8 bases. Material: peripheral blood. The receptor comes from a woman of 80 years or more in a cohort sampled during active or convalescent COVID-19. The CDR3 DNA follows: TGTGCCAGCAGTTGGACTAGCCTTGGTGAGCAGTACTTC. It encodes CASSWTSLGEQYF.